Below are 8 T cell receptor beta chains sequenced from a single sample in a study of regulatory T cells in long-lasting Graves disease. The time point here: newly diagnosed GD, antithyroid drugs for less than 3 months. The TCR library was made from RNA extracted from PBMCs. iRepertoire HTBI primers and Arm-PCR of CDR3 regions built TCR beta libraries. MiXCR, run by TCRdb on the multiplex PCR reads, gives a single entry per CDR3 protein. The sample lists approximately 300,000 distinct CDR3 sequences; roughly 18% were seen once. The sequencing here drew on peripheral blood mononuclear cells (PBMCs), taken at new diagnosis, from a patient treated with antithyroid drugs. These receptor sequences come from a female donor with Graves disease.

This clonotype has ten or more counts. The rearrangement uses TRBV18 and TRBJ1-4; D is ambiguous. CDR1 KGHSH and CDR2 LQKENI come from the germline V gene. Between the trimmed V and J ends, which lost 6 bases and 0 bases, there was a span of 8 bases. This CDR3 contains 14 residues. The CDR3 DNA is TGTGCCAGCTCCCCCGGGACAACTAATGAAAAACTGTTTTTT. Its translation is CASSPGTTNEKLFF. Full variable domain (remainder filled in from reference TRBV18 and TRBJ1-4): NAGVMQNPRHLVRRRGQEARLRCSPMKGHSHVYWYRQLPEEGLKFMVYLQKENIIDESGMPKERFSAEFPKEGPSILRIQQVVRGDSAAYFCASSPGTTNEKLFFGSGTQLSVL.

This clonotype has at least ten counts. CDR3 loop: CASSLGERHYGYTF. Written as DNA, the CDR3 is TGTGCCAGCAGCTTGGGGGAGAGACACTATGGCTACACCTTC. This sequence joins TRBV5-6 and TRBJ1-2; unclear D gene. The length of the CDR3 is 14 residues. Looked up from germline, CDR1 is SGHDT and CDR2 is YYEEEE. V was pared by 0 bases and J by 3 bases, with 9 bases between.

This clonotype was seen many times. The V gene is TRBV6-1, the J gene TRBJ1-1; D possibly corresponds to TRBD1 (5 bases). Germline V gives CDR1 MNHNS, CDR2 SASEGT. V was clipped by 6 bases and J by 0 bases, with 17 bases between them. The CDR3 is 16 residues long. CDR3 sequence (DNA): TGTGCCAGCAGATCATCGTTTGGGGCGGTGAACACTGAAGCTTTCTTT. Amino acid sequence: CASRSSFGAVNTEAFF.

V usage is TRBV28 and J usage is TRBJ2-7; D is unresolved. Germline lookup yields CDR1 MDHEN and CDR2 SYDVKM. V gave up 4 bases and J gave up 0 bases, with 4 bases separating them. There are 12 residues in the CDR3. This chain's CDR3 is CASSYGSYEQYF. The CDR3 bases are TGTGCCAGCAGTTATGGCTCCTACGAGCAGTACTTC.

This clonotype was detected ten times or more. This sequence joins TRBV9 and TRBJ1-2, with D maybe TRBD1 (5 bases). V lost 4 bases and J lost 2, with 12 bases in between. There are 14 residues in the CDR3. The germline V gene encodes CDR1 SGDLS and CDR2 YYNGEE. The CDR3 nucleotides read TGTGCCAGCAGCTCTTTGCAGGGCAACTATGGCTACACCTTC. Amino acid sequence: CASSSLQGNYGYTF.

The J gene is TRBJ2-1, the V gene TRBV14; D is ambiguous. This CDR3 comprises 14 residues. Looked up from germline, CDR1 is SGHDN and CDR2 is FVKESK. Trimming pared 1 base from V and 3 bases from J, leaving 7 bases between. The CDR3 DNA is TGTGCCAGCAGCCAAGTCCACTTCTACAATGAGCAGTTCTTC. Translating gives CASSQVHFYNEQFF. Full variable domain (outside the CDR3, taken from reference TRBV14 and TRBJ2-1): EAGVTQFPSHSVIEKGQTVTLRCDPISGHDNLYWYRRVMGKEIKFLLHFVKESKQDESGMPNNRFLAERTGGTYSTLKVQPAELEDSGVYFCASSQVHFYNEQFFGPGTRLTVL.

Many counts were recorded for this clonotype. The chain has TRBV19 and TRBJ1-2, with D maybe TRBD1 (6 bases). CDR3 length: 14 residues. V shed 9 bases and J shed 5 bases, with 19 bases lying between them. Germline V gene lookup returns CDR1 LNHDA and CDR2 SQIVND (reference sequence). The CDR3 reads CASNLRTDNYGYTF. The CDR3, as DNA: TGTGCCAGCAACCTTCGGACAGATAATTATGGCTACACCTTC.

Regarding this clonotype: At one end the junction does not follow the germline gene, possibly because of a read error. This chain joins TRBV7-9 and TRBJ2-7, with 9 bases fitting TRBD2. CDR1 and CDR2 from the germline V gene are SEHNR and FQNEAQ (reference sequence). The CDR3 spans 15 residues. The CDR3 sequence is CAGSLGLAGSYEQYF. The CDR3 coding sequence is TGTGCCGGCAGCTTAGGTCTAGCGGGATCCTACGAGCAGTACTTC. Full variable domain (missing parts from reference TRBV7-9 and TRBJ2-7): DTGVSQNPRHKITKRGQNVTFRCDPISEHNRLYWYRQTLGQGPEFLTYFQNEAQLEKSRLLSDRFSAERPKGSFSTLEIQRTEQGDSAMYLCAGSLGLAGSYEQYFGPGTRLTVT.